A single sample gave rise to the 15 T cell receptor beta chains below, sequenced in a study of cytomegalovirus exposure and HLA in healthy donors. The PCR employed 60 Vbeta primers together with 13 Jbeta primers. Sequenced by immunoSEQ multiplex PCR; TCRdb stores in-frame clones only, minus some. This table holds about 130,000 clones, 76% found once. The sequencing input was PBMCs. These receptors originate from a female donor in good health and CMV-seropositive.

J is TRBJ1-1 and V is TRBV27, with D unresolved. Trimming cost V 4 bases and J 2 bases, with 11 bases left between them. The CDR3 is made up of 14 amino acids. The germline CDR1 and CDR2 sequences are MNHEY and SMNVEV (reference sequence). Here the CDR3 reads CASSWTDFNTEAFF. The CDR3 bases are TGTGCCAGCAGTTGGACTGACTTTAACACTGAAGCTTTCTTT.

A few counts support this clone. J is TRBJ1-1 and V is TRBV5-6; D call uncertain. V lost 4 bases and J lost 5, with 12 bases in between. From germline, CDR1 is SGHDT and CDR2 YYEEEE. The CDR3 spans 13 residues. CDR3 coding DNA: TGTGCCAGCAGCCCCCCTAGTTTTACTGAAGCTTTCTTT. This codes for CASSPPSFTEAFF.

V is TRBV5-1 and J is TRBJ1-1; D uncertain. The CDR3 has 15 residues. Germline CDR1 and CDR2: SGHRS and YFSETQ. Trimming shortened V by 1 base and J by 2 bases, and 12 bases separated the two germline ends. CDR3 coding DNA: TGCGCCAGCAGCTTGCTCGACGGGTCAAACACTGAAGCTTTCTTT. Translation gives CASSLLDGSNTEAFF.

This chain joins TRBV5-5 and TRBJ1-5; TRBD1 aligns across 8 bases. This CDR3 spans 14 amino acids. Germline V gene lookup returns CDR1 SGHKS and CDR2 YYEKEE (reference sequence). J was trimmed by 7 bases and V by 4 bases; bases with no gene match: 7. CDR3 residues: CASSLLTGDQPQHF. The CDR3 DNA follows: TGTGCCAGCAGCCTGCTGACAGGGGACCAGCCCCAGCATTTT.

The CDR3 reads CASSPPSGSIYEQFF. The CDR3 DNA is TGTGCCAGCAGCCCCCCTAGCGGGAGTATCTATGAGCAGTTCTTC. V gene TRBV11-2 combines with J gene TRBJ2-1; 10 positions match TRBD2. CDR1 and CDR2 (germline): SGHAT, FQNNGV. This CDR3 has 15 amino acids. The trim removed 5 bases at V and 8 bases at J, leaving 9 bases unmatched.

This CDR3 reads CASSRQGTTEAFF. For the CDR3, the DNA is TGTGCCAGCAGCAGACAGGGGACCACTGAAGCTTTCTTT. The rearrangement uses TRBV14 and TRBJ1-1; 8 positions match TRBD1. The germline V gene encodes CDR1 SGHDN and CDR2 FVKESK. V shed 5 bases and J 4 bases; nucleotides not matched to a gene: 3. The CDR3 has 13 residues.

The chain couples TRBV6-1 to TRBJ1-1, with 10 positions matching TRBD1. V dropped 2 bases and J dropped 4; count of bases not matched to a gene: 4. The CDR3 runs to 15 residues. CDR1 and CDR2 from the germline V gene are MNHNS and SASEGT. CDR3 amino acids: CASSERQGAGTEAFF. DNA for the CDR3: TGTGCCAGCAGTGAACGACAGGGGGCCGGCACTGAAGCTTTCTTT.

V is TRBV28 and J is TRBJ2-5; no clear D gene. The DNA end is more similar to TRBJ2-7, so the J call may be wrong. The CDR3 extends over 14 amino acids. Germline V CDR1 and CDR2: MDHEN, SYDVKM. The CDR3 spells CASSIFLSSYEQYF. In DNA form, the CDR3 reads TGTGCCAGCAGTATTTTCTTATCCTCCTACGAGCAGTACTTC.

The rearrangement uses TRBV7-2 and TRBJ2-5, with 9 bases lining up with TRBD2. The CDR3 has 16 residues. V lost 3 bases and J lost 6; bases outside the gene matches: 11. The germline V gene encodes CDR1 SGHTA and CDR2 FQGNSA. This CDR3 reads CASSFMLGLAPKTQYF. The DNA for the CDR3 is TGTGCCAGCAGCTTTATGTTGGGACTAGCTCCGAAGACCCAGTACTTC. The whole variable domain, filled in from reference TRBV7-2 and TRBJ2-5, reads GAGVSQSPSNKVTEKGKDVELRCDPISGHTALYWYRQSLGQGLEFLIYFQGNSAPDKSGLPSDRFSAERTGGSVSTLTIQRTQQEDSAVYLCASSFMLGLAPKTQYFGPGTRLLVL.

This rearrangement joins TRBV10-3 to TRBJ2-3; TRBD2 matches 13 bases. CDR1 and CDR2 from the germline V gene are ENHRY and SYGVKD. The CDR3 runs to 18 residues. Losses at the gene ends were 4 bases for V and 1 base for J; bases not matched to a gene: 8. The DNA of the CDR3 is TGTGCCATCAGTGTATCCGGGACTAGCGGGGTTGGCACAGATACGCAGTATTTT. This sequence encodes CAISVSGTSGVGTDTQYF.

This CDR3 is CAWSATQNTEAFF. CDR3 sequence (DNA): TGTGCCTGGTCCGCGACACAGAACACTGAAGCTTTCTTT. The V gene is TRBV30, the J gene TRBJ1-1; D is unresolved. This CDR3 is 13 amino acids long. Per germline, CDR1 GTSNPN and CDR2 SVGIG (reference sequence). The V end lost 5 bases, the J end lost 1 base, and 11 bases lay between the germline ends.

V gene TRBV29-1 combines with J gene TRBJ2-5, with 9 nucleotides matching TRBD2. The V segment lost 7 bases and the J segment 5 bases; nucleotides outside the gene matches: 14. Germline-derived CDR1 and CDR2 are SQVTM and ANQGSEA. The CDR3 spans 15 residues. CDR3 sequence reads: CSGTRGSGSWETQYF. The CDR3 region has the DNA TGCAGCGGAACCCGAGGTAGCGGGAGCTGGGAGACCCAGTACTTC.

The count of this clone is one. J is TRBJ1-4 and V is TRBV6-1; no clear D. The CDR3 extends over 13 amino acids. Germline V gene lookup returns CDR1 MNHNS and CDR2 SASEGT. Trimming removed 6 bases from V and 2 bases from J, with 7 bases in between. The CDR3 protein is CASREGTNEKLFF. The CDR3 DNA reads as TGTGCCAGCAGAGAGGGTACTAATGAAAAACTGTTTTTT.

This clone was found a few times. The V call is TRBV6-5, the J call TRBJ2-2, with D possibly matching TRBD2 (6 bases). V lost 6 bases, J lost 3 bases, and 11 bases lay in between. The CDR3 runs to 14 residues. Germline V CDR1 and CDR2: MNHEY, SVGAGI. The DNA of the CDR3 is TGTGCCAGCAGACCTCCGGGGGACACCGGGGAGCTGTTTTTT. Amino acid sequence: CASRPPGDTGELFF.

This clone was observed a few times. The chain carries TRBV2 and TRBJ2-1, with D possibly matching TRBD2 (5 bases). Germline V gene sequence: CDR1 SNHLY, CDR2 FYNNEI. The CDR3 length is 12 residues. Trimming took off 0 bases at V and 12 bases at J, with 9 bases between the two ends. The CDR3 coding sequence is TGTGCCAGCAGTGAAGCTGGACGGGGGCAGTTCTTC. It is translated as CASSEAGRGQFF.